This T cell receptor beta chain was observed in a study of a mutant IDH1 vaccine in newly diagnosed glioma. Repertoires were generated with immunoSEQ multiplex PCR, while TCRdb's copy carries only in-frame clones and drops some. Here the sample spans about 38,000 clones, 81% being singletons. About this clone itself: Its antigen is undetermined.

Time point given: week 23, last vaccination. What each vaccine dose contained was 300 ug of mutant IDH1 20-mer peptide, accompanied by topical imiquimod. The CDR3 runs 15 residues. V was clipped by 1 base and J by 1 base, with 9 bases between them. The germline gives CDR1 SGHTA, CDR2 FQGNSA. The specimen was PBMCs, collected from a glioma patient whose treatment included an IDH1 peptide vaccine. The receptor comes from a man aged 35-49 years with glioma. The chain has TRBV7-2 and TRBJ2-3; the D is unclear. CDR3 amino acids: CASSLVGSGTDTQYF. CDR3 bases: TGTGCCAGCAGCTTAGTAGGTTCGGGCACAGATACGCAGTATTTT.